Following are 18 T cell receptor delta chains from one sample sequenced in a study of γδ T cells in repeated Plasmodium falciparum infection (dated by TCRdb to the early 2020s). For bulk TCR repertoire analysis, Vgamma9/Vdelta2+ and Vdelta2-negative gammadelta T cell populations were flow-sorted out of peripheral blood mononuclear cells. Library preparation used multiplex PCR. Reads for this sample came from an Illumina MiSeq. With CATT, TCRdb called clones again from the public reads; duplicate DNA rows were later joined. The sample table records 85,000 to 90,000 delta-chain clones; 1.4% to 1.5% of these occur just once. More than 7.5% of the sample goes to the ten largest clones. The sample comprised gamma-delta T cells from blood. The receptors here all came from a pool of human donors (malaria-infected and uninfected, not separated).

A word on this clone: This DNA translates differently at residue 11 from the TCRdb protein, which is that of a much larger clone; a read error is likely, and the protein shown is the DNA's own translation. The chain carries TRDV2 and TRDJ1; TRDD3 matches at 7 bases. The J gene, absent from TCRdb, was called here by matching the DNA to germline. CDR3 size: 16 residues. V was clipped by 8 bases and J by 3 bases; unmatched bases: 17. The germline gives CDR1 GEAIGNYY, CDR2 EKD. This CDR3 is CAFYPLGVKYADKLIF. CDR3 DNA: TGTGCCTTTTACCCGCTGGGGGTCAAGTACGCCGATAAACTCATCTTT.

Details on this clone: TCRdb's listed protein matches a much larger clone and diverges from this DNA's translation at residue 11, likely through a read error; the protein shown comes from the DNA. This sequence joins TRDV1 and TRDJ1; D is unclear. No J gene is reported in TCRdb; it was inferred here by comparing the DNA with germline. Germline lookup yields CDR1 TSWWSYY and CDR2 QGS. This CDR3 contains 18 residues. Between the trimmed V and J ends, which lost 0 bases and 0 bases, there was a span of 17 bases. The CDR3 sequence is CALGELTRRVDHTDKLIF. The DNA for the CDR3 is TGTGCTCTTGGGGAACTCACCCGCAGGGTAGACCACACCGATAAACTCATCTTT.

The rearrangement uses TRDV1 and TRDJ1; tentative D call: TRDD2 (9 bases). The J gene is not listed in TCRdb, so it was assigned here from a DNA match to germline. This CDR3 spans 22 amino acids. Germline lookup yields CDR1 TSWWSYY and CDR2 QGS. Between the trimmed V and J ends, which lost 1 base and 0 bases, there was a span of 30 bases. CDR3 bases: TGTGCTCTTGGGGAACCCCTTCCTACCCGAGTACTGGGGGCATGGTACACCGATAAACTCATCTTT. Its translation is CALGEPLPTRVLGAWYTDKLIF.

This clone has more than one count but fewer than ten. The mismatch at residue 8 between this DNA's translation and the TCRdb protein of a much larger clone likely reflects a read error; the protein shown is translated from the DNA. The CDR3 region has the DNA TGTGCCTTTGCCCCTGGGGGATGCACCGATAAACTCATCTTT. Amino acid sequence: CAFAPGGCTDKLIF. The rearrangement uses TRDV2 and TRDJ1, with 9 positions matching TRDD3. TCRdb gives no J gene; it was assigned here by matching the DNA to germline. Per the germline V gene, CDR1 is GEAIGNYY and CDR2 is EKD. V was pared by 8 bases and J by 1 base, with 7 bases of the junction left unmatched. The CDR3 runs 14 residues.

In the case of this clone: The protein given by TCRdb reflects a much larger clone and differs at residue 14 from this DNA's translation, likely from a read error; the protein shown is the DNA's translation. V gene TRDV1 combines with J gene TRDJ1; TRDD3 aligns across 10 bases. TCRdb supplies no J gene; here it was assigned by aligning the nucleotide sequence to germline. This CDR3 is built from 24 residues. Trimming cost V 6 bases and J 3 bases; bases outside gene matches: 34. CDR1 and CDR2 from the germline V gene are TSWWSYY and QGS. The CDR3 sequence is CALGDRAPPLYWGMQNLAADKLIF. The CDR3 DNA follows: TGTGCTCTTGGAGATCGGGCGCCTCCCTTGTACTGGGGGATGCAAAATTTAGCAGCCGATAAACTCATCTTT.

This clone was seen more than once but under ten times. A far larger clone lies a single base away; this is likely a read error. Additional DNA sequences in this sample encode the identical CDR3. V gene TRDV1 was called; the J gene was not; the tabulated D call, TRDD3, remains unverified against the DNA. The CDR3 has 24 residues. Germline lookup yields CDR1 TSWWSYY and CDR2 QGS. Here the CDR3 reads CALGERDSLNHLLGDTVNTDKLIF. Here the CDR3 DNA reads TGTGCTCTTGGGGAACGGGACTCCCTAAATCATTTACTGGGGGATACGGTGAACACCGATAAGCTTATCTTT.

This clone appeared a few times. The protein that TCRdb holds for this DNA derives from a much larger clone and differs from the translated DNA at residue 8, which likely indicates a read error; the protein shown here is translated from the DNA. The chain links TRDV2 to TRDJ1, with no clear D. The J gene, missing from TCRdb, was assigned here through DNA to germline matching. Trimming left V 3 bases short and J 0 bases short, with 25 bases between. The CDR3 is 19 residues long. The V gene's germline CDR1 is GEAIGNYY and CDR2 EKD. The CDR3 DNA is TGTGCCTGTGACCCGCTTAGCCGCCCTCGTGGCCCATACACCGATAAACTCATCTTT. Protein product: CACDPLSRPRGPYTDKLIF.

A note on this clone: Given a far larger clone just one base away, this is likely a sequencing read error. At the DNA level, this CDR3 is encoded by other sequences in the same sample as well. The V call is TRDV2, the J call TRDJ1; 8 bases fit TRDD3. Matching the DNA to germline supplied the J gene, which TCRdb does not give. CDR1 and CDR2 from the germline V gene are GEAIGNYY and EKD. V lost 0 bases to trimming and J lost 7 bases; unmatched junction nucleotides: 33. This CDR3 has 23 amino acids. The CDR3 DNA reads as TGTGCCTGTGACACCGCCGGTCGGGCCAGGGTCTGGGGGACCCGACCCCTATCGCCTAAACTCATCTTT. Its protein is CACDTAGRARVWGTRPLSPKLIF.

This clone was seen many times. With only one base between it and a far larger clone, this is likely a read error. The same CDR3 can be traced to other DNA sequences in this sample. The chain combines TRDV2 with TRDJ1; tentatively, D is TRDD3 (6 bases). Trimming stripped 0 bases from V and 0 bases from J, with 19 bases between. Germline CDR1 and CDR2: GEAIGNYY and EKD. The CDR3 spans 18 residues. The CDR3 region is CACDTVYRGGRDTDKLIF. CDR3 coding DNA: TGTGCCTGTGACACCGTTTACCGCGGGGGGAGAGACACCGATAAACTCATCTTT.

This clone showed up just a few times. A far larger clone is only one base removed, so a read error is likely. This sample also contains other DNA sequences that code for the same CDR3. The chain has TRDV2 and TRDJ1; D gene unclear. The J gene, not given by TCRdb, was assigned here from a germline match of the nucleotide sequence. The CDR3 is 16 amino acids. With 0 bases removed from V and 3 bases from J, the gap between germline ends came to 16 bases. CDR1 GEAIGNYY and CDR2 EKD come from the germline V gene. The CDR3 loop reads CACDTGANEGADKLIF. The CDR3 DNA reads as TGTGCCTGTGACACCGGGGCGAACGAAGGGGCCGATAAACTCATCTTT.

Comment on this clone: The protein TCRdb lists belongs to a much larger clone and differs from this DNA's translation at residue 5, which points to a read error; the protein shown is made from the DNA. V gene TRDV1 combines with J gene TRDJ1; D assignment may be TRDD2 or TRDD3 (8 bases each). Germline V CDR1 and CDR2: TSWWSYY, QGS. Trimming removed 4 bases at V and 5 bases at J, with 47 bases between. CDR3 length: 25 amino acids. This CDR3 is CALGGSNSFLRLLVLGARNGDKLIF. The CDR3 DNA reads TGTGCTCTTGGGGGATCAAATAGCTTCCTACGGCTTCTAGTACTGGGGGCTAGGAATGGGGATAAACTCATCTTT.

This clone was seen only a few times. A read error is the likely source, as a far larger clone sits one nucleotide away. This same CDR3 is encoded by further DNA sequences in the sample. The chain is built from TRDV1 and TRDJ1, with 7 bases that match TRDD3. The J gene, absent from TCRdb, was called here by matching the DNA to germline. Germline lookup yields CDR1 TSWWSYY and CDR2 QGS. J lost 1 base, V lost 1 base, and 30 bases had no gene match. This CDR3 region has 24 residues. In DNA, the CDR3 is TGTGCTCTTGGGGAACCCGCCTTGTTTCACTGGGGTCGGTCAAGGCCTTATGTCACCGATAAACTCATCTTT. Its protein is CALGEPALFHWGRSRPYVTDKLIF.

This clone has just a few counts. For this DNA, TCRdb reports the protein of a much larger clone, which diverges at residue 10, most likely from a read error; the protein presented here is translated directly from the DNA. The CDR3 spells CACDTLGLGKNVWTDKLIF. CDR3 DNA sequence: TGTGCCTGTGACACCCTAGGACTGGGGAAGAACGTTTGGACCGATAAACTCATCTTT. The rearrangement uses TRDV2 and TRDJ1; 7 positions match TRDD3. TCRdb does not report a J gene; here it was assigned by matching the DNA to germline references. V trimming: 0 bases; J trimming: 2 bases; junction bases outside the gene matches: 17. Germline V gives CDR1 GEAIGNYY, CDR2 EKD. This CDR3 spans 19 amino acids.

The J gene is TRDJ1, the V gene TRDV1; 13 bases line up with TRDD3. CDR3 size: 24 residues. The germline CDR1 and CDR2 sequences are TSWWSYY and QGS. The V and J ends lost 5 bases and 0 bases, in that order; junction bases with no gene match: 27. The CDR3 DNA reads TGTGCTCTTGGGACCTATATCCCCCCCTCTACCCTACTGGGGGATACGGGGTACACCGATAAACTCATCTTT. Translating it yields CALGTYIPPSTLLGDTGYTDKLIF.

This clone appeared many times. At the DNA level, this CDR3 is encoded by other sequences in the same sample as well. The CDR3 loop is CAFRGNPFLLGPRGILPDKLIF. The DNA for the CDR3 is TGTGCCTTTAGAGGGAACCCCTTCCTACTAGGACCACGGGGGATACTACCCGATAAACTCATCTTT. This chain links TRDV3 with TRDJ1; possibly TRDD2 or TRDD3 for D (9 bases each). The CDR3 totals 22 residues. Germline CDR1 reads TVYSNPD; CDR2 reads GDNSRS (reference sequence). The V end lost 0 bases, the J end lost 3 bases, and 38 bases lay between the germline ends. The full variable domain, completed using reference TRDV3 and TRDJ1, is CDKVTQSSPDQTVASGSEVVLLCTYDTVYSNPDLFWYRIRPDYSFQFVFYGDNSRSEGADFTQGRFSVKHILTQKAFHLVISPVRTEDSATYYCAFRGNPFLLGPRGILPDKLIFGKGTRVTVEP.

Ten or more counts support this clone. This rearrangement joins TRDV1 to TRDJ1, with TRDD3 matching over 9 bases. This CDR3 is 22 amino acids long. J was trimmed by 0 bases and V by 1 base; bases with no gene match: 21. The germline V gene has CDR1 TSWWSYY and CDR2 QGS. The CDR3 DNA sequence: TGTGCTCTTGGGGAACCCAGGGATTCACTGTTGGGGGATATAGGGTACACCGATAAACTCATCTTT. This translates into CALGEPRDSLLGDIGYTDKLIF.

Notes on this clone: TCRdb's listed protein matches a much larger clone and diverges from this DNA's translation at residue 9, likely through a read error; the protein shown comes from the DNA. The chain employs TRDV1 and TRDJ1, with no clear D. The CDR3 is 15 amino acids. Germline V gives CDR1 TSWWSYY, CDR2 QGS. V was trimmed by 2 bases and J by 5 bases, leaving 15 bases between them. The CDR3 loop reads CALGEEWTDSDKLIF. In DNA, the CDR3 is TGTGCTCTTGGGGAAGAGTGGACCGACTCTGATAAACTCATCTTT.

This clone was counted between two and nine times. It is likely a read error: a sequence one base away is far more abundant. The sample holds other DNA sequences that translate to the same CDR3. This chain links TRDV1 with TRDJ1; weak D call: TRDD3 (5 bases). TCRdb gives no J gene; it was assigned here by matching the DNA to germline. Trimming removed 5 bases at V and 0 bases at J, with 37 bases between. The CDR3 has 23 residues. CDR1 is TSWWSYY, CDR2 QGS, per germline. CDR3 amino acids: CALGPQRPPPMGWVWDYTDKLIF. The CDR3 DNA sequence: TGTGCTCTTGGGCCTCAACGCCCCCCTCCCATGGGTTGGGTGTGGGATTACACCGATAAACTCATCTTT.